The 19 T cell receptor beta chains presented below share a single source sample, sequenced in a study of molecular identifiers for immune sequencing clone quantification. TCRdb re-called the PCR reads through MiXCR, storing one row per CDR3 protein. The profile shows over 85,000 distinct CDR3 sequences, 20% to 30% of them singletons. The sequencing sample was made of naive CD8+ T cells from blood, with Jurkat cell RNA spiked in. The subset is: FACS-sorted CD8+CD4-CCR7+CD45RA+ naive T cells. Source of these receptors: a human donor in good health. Some libraries in this study had Jurkat cell RNA spiked in.

In this sample, this clonotype turned up a few times. The V gene is TRBV19, the J gene TRBJ2-2, with TRBD1 as a possible D gene (6 bases). The CDR3 contains 15 residues. With 3 bases removed from V and 6 bases from J, the gap between germline ends came to 14 bases. Germline CDR1 LNHDA, CDR2 SQIVND (reference sequence). This CDR3 reads CASSMGLTGAGELFF. As DNA, the CDR3 is TGTGCCAGTAGTATGGGTCTGACAGGCGCCGGGGAGCTGTTTTTT.

This clonotype appeared many times. The V gene is TRBV4-3, the J gene TRBJ2-7, with D maybe TRBD1 (7 bases). Germline CDR1 LGHNA, CDR2 YSLEER. The CDR3 is 14 residues long. Trimming cost V 4 bases and J 0 bases, with 10 bases left between them. The DNA of the CDR3 is TGCGCCAGCAGCCCCCAGGGGGGCTCCTACGAGCAGTACTTC. Protein sequence: CASSPQGGSYEQYF.

Ten or more counts support this clonotype. This sequence joins TRBV6-5 and TRBJ2-1; D possibly matches TRBD1 or TRBD2 (5 bases each). This CDR3 region has 14 residues. Germline CDR1 is MNHEY and CDR2 is SVGAGI. Trimming removed 6 bases from V and 9 bases from J, with 18 bases in between. Here the CDR3 reads CASRPGTPFPEQFF. In DNA form, the CDR3 reads TGTGCCAGCAGACCCGGGACCCCCTTTCCTGAGCAGTTCTTC.

As to this clonotype: A much larger clonotype is one base distant, so this may be a read error. This rearrangement joins TRBV4-3 to TRBJ2-2; D possibly corresponds to TRBD1 (6 bases). CDR1 and CDR2 (germline): LGHNA, YSLEER. V lost 3 bases to trimming and J lost 4 bases, with 12 bases between them. This CDR3 contains 15 residues. Here the CDR3 DNA reads TGCGCCAGCAGCCAGGGCAGGGGATTCACCGGGGAGCTGTTTTTT. Encoded protein: CASSQGRGFTGELFF.

Many counts were recorded for this clonotype. The chain uses TRBV12-3 or TRBV12-4 and TRBJ1-4; a weak D match, TRBD1 (5 bases). The ends were cut back, 3 bases at V and 8 bases at J, with 22 bases in the middle. CDR3 length equals 17 residues. CDR3 DNA sequence: TGTGCCAGCAGTTTCGCGGTGGCCCCGGGGCTTAACGAAAAACTGTTTTTT. The encoded protein is CASSFAVAPGLNEKLFF.

CDR3 in amino acids: CASSRGGEQFF. The CDR3 DNA reads as TGTGCCAGCAGCCGGGGGGGCGAGCAGTTCTTC. The chain links TRBV7-3 to TRBJ2-1; TRBD2 matches at 8 bases. V dropped 5 bases and J dropped 10; count of bases not matched to a gene: 1. CDR3 length: 11 residues. Germline V lookup: CDR1 SGHTA, CDR2 FQGTGA.

The gene calls are TRBV6-2 or TRBV6-3 and TRBJ1-4; D possibly corresponds to TRBD1 (6 bases). The germline V gene has CDR1 MNHEY and CDR2 SVGEGT. V was trimmed by 6 bases and J by 7 bases, leaving 18 bases between them. This CDR3 is built from 15 residues. CDR3 region: CASSPSGTSGEKLFF. The CDR3 DNA reads as TGTGCCAGCAGCCCCTCCGGGACATCTGGTGAAAAACTGTTTTTT.

Details on this clonotype: A much larger clone sits a single nucleotide away, making a read error possible. The chain recombines TRBV6-5 with TRBJ2-7; possibly TRBD1 or TRBD2 for D (7 bases each). The V gene's germline CDR1 is MNHEY and CDR2 SVGAGI. There are 15 residues in the CDR3. The ends were cut back, 6 bases at V and 9 bases at J, with 24 bases in the middle. CDR3 coding DNA: TGTGCCAGCAGCAGACAGGGAGTATTGTCGGGGGGGCAGTACTTC. It translates to CASSRQGVLSGGQYF.

In the case of this clonotype: One end of the junction does not line up with germline, which may come from a read error. The rearrangement uses TRBV12-3 or TRBV12-4 and TRBJ2-7, with D perhaps TRBD1 or TRBD2 (5 bases each). The CDR3 runs 13 residues. CDR3 nucleotides: TGTGCCAGCAGTTTACCGGGGCAGGAGGAGCAGTGCTTC. Translation: CASSLPGQEEQCF.

This clonotype showed up just a few times. The V call is TRBV2, the J call TRBJ2-7; 7 bases are shared with TRBD1. The CDR3 spans 15 residues. The V segment lost 3 bases and the J segment 4 bases; nucleotides outside the gene matches: 9. The germline gives CDR1 SNHLY, CDR2 FYNNEI. The CDR3 DNA follows: TGTGCCAGCAGTGAGCTTGCACAGGGGATGTACGAGCAGTACTTC. Protein: CASSELAQGMYEQYF.

This clonotype was found a few times. The chain joins TRBV13 to TRBJ1-6, with D unresolved. V lost 0 bases and J 9 bases, leaving 15 bases between the germline ends. CDR3 length: 16 amino acids. Looked up from germline, CDR1 is PRHDT and CDR2 is FYEKMQ (reference sequence). The CDR3 coding sequence is TGTGCCAGCAGCTTAGGGCGGACCGAGTCGGCTTCACCCCTCCACTTT. Translated, it gives CASSLGRTESASPLHF. Supplemented by reference TRBV13 and TRBJ1-6, the full variable domain reads AAGVIQSPRHLIKEKRETATLKCYPIPRHDTVYWYQQGPGQDPQFLISFYEKMQSDKGSIPDRFSAQQFSDYHSELNMSSLELGDSALYFCASSLGRTESASPLHFGNGTRLTVT.

In this sample, this clonotype turned up many times. The chain couples TRBV9 to TRBJ1-3; D uncertain. The germline V gene encodes CDR1 SGDLS and CDR2 YYNGEE. Trimming pared 3 bases from V and 3 bases from J, leaving 10 bases between. The CDR3 has 14 amino acids. The CDR3 DNA reads TGTGCCAGCAGCGCAGGTGGAAGTGGAAACACCATATATTTT. This sequence encodes CASSAGGSGNTIYF.

This clonotype was recorded at least ten times. V gene TRBV20-1 combines with J gene TRBJ2-7; 7 bases agree with TRBD2. The length of the CDR3 is 15 residues. The V and J ends lost 0 bases and 2 bases, in that order; junction bases with no gene match: 7. In germline, CDR1 is DFQATT, CDR2 SNEGSKA (reference sequence). CDR3: CSARDGAGRTYEQYF. CDR3 sequence (DNA): TGCAGTGCTAGAGATGGAGCGGGGAGAACCTACGAGCAGTACTTC.

This clonotype showed up just a few times. The chain links TRBV6-5 to TRBJ2-5, with TRBD2 identical over 11 bases. V shed 5 bases and J 3 bases; nucleotides not matched to a gene: 5. Germline V gene data show CDR1 as MNHEY and CDR2 as SVGAGI. The CDR3 runs to 15 residues. The CDR3 DNA reads as TGTGCCAGCAGTAACCCGGGACTAGCGGAAGAGACCCAGTACTTC. This codes for CASSNPGLAEETQYF.

In regard to this clonotype: A read error may be the cause here, since a much bigger clone is one base away. The CDR3 here is CTSSLGLGTDTQYF. In nucleotides, the CDR3 is TGTACCAGCAGTTTAGGACTCGGCACAGATACGCAGTATTTT. The V call is TRBV6-2 or TRBV6-3, the J call TRBJ2-3; maybe TRBD2 (5 bases). The germline V gene encodes CDR1 MNHEY and CDR2 SVGEGT. The CDR3 length is 14 residues.

Concerning this clonotype: A read error may be the cause here, since a much bigger clone is one base away. The V and J genes are TRBV30 and TRBJ1-1; TRBD1 is a possible D gene (5 bases). This CDR3 contains 12 residues. V was pared by 2 bases and J by 10 bases, with 14 bases between. Germline V lookup: CDR1 GTSNPN, CDR2 SVGIG (reference sequence). CDR3 amino acids: CAWSLGDAGAFF. The CDR3 nucleotides are TGTGCCTGGAGTTTGGGGGACGCTGGAGCTTTCTTT.

Of note for this clonotype: A single base separates this from a much larger clone, so it may be a read error. This rearrangement joins TRBV5-1 to TRBJ2-7, with D possibly TRBD1 on 5 matching bases. The CDR3 length is 13 residues. CDR1 and CDR2 (germline): SGHRS, YFSETQ. V gave up 1 base and J gave up 9 bases, with 14 bases separating them. CDR3 nucleotides: TGCGCCAGCAGCTTGAATGGGGCGTATGGGCAGTACTTC. This sequence encodes CASSLNGAYGQYF.

The V call is TRBV27, the J call TRBJ1-5; possible D gene TRBD1, 6 bases. V was pared by 0 bases and J by 6 bases, with 12 bases between. Germline V gene data show CDR1 as MNHEY and CDR2 as SMNVEV (reference sequence). This CDR3 is 15 amino acids long. DNA for the CDR3: TGTGCCAGCAGTTTATCTGTCGGGGGCAGTCAGCCCCAGCATTTT. Its translation is CASSLSVGGSQPQHF.

The V and J genes are TRBV3-1 and TRBJ2-7; maybe TRBD1 (6 bases). V lost 3 bases and J 2 bases, leaving 8 bases between the germline ends. This CDR3 is built from 13 residues. Germline loops: CDR1 LGHDT, CDR2 YNNKEL (reference sequence). The CDR3 sequence is CASSQAGAYEQYF. In DNA, the CDR3 is TGTGCCAGCAGCCAGGCAGGGGCCTACGAGCAGTACTTC.